One sample yielded the 27 T cell receptor beta chains listed below, sequenced in a study of shared clonotypes between healthy human individuals. The repertoire was sequenced with immunoSEQ multiplex PCR; TCRdb's copy has only in-frame clones and lacks some. The repertoire holds some 2.1 million clones, with about 94% as singletons. CD45RO negativity and positive selection for CCR7 defined naive CD8 cells, a population that excluded terminally differentiated effector memory CD45RA+ cells. The material sequenced was naive CD8+ T cells from PBMCs. All receptors come from a man between 18 and 29 years old in good health. Some clones in this sample may be carry-over from other donors' samples.

CDR3 residues: CASSPGTGLSPLHF. CDR3 bases: TGTGCCAGCAGTCCAGGGACAGGGTTATCACCCCTCCACTTT. The V call is TRBV13, the J call TRBJ1-6; 9 nucleotides agree with TRBD1. V gave up 6 bases and J gave up 10 bases; unmatched junction bases: 7. Germline CDR1 is PRHDT and CDR2 is FYEKMQ (reference sequence). CDR3 size: 14 residues.

The chain carries TRBV6-1 and TRBJ1-2; 7 bases match TRBD1. CDR3 length: 16 residues. The V segment lost 4 bases and the J segment 6 bases; nucleotides outside the gene matches: 14. Germline CDR1 and CDR2: MNHNS and SASEGT. The CDR3 sequence is CASSGTGTSLGNGYTF. Written as DNA, the CDR3 is TGTGCCAGCAGTGGGACAGGTACGAGTCTGGGAAATGGCTACACCTTC.

V is TRBV19 and J is TRBJ2-1; the D is unclear. Germline lookup yields CDR1 LNHDA and CDR2 SQIVND (reference sequence). CDR3 length equals 14 residues. The V end was cut by 7 bases, the J end by 4 bases, with 14 bases between. The CDR3 is CASNWGSVYNEQFF. In DNA form, the CDR3 reads TGTGCCAGTAATTGGGGATCGGTTTACAATGAGCAGTTCTTC.

This chain joins TRBV7-8 and TRBJ1-1; TRBD1 is a possible D gene (5 bases). The CDR3 contains 14 residues. In germline, CDR1 is SGHVS, CDR2 FQNEAQ. V lost 1 base, J lost 2 bases, and 8 bases lay in between. CDR3 region: CASSLGTGNTEAFF. The CDR3 nucleotides are TGTGCCAGCAGCTTAGGTACAGGTAACACTGAAGCTTTCTTT.

About this clone itself: A junction boundary mismatches the germline segment, possibly from a read error. V usage is TRBV7-2 and J usage is TRBJ1-2; D remains ambiguous. This CDR3 is built from 15 residues. Germline V CDR1 and CDR2: SGHTA, FQGNSA. The CDR3 DNA is TGTGCCAGCAGCGTAGCCGGGAGTGCGTTCTATGGCTACACCTTC. Protein product: CASSVAGSAFYGYTF.

This CDR3 is CASSGQGINYGYTF. CDR3 sequence (DNA): TGTGCCAGCAGCGGACAGGGTATAAACTATGGCTACACCTTC. The J gene is TRBJ1-2, the V gene TRBV9; 7 bases are shared with TRBD1. CDR3 length equals 14 residues. Per germline, CDR1 SGDLS and CDR2 YYNGEE. V was clipped by 3 bases and J by 2 bases; unmatched bases: 4.

The chain links TRBV27 to TRBJ2-7, with no clear D. This CDR3 is built from 14 residues. The germline gives CDR1 MNHEY, CDR2 SMNVEV (reference sequence). V lost 5 bases, J lost 2 bases, and 13 bases lay in between. DNA for the CDR3: TGTGCCAGCAGTGGGCTGGGTAACGCCTACGAGCAGTACTTC. It is translated as CASSGLGNAYEQYF.

This clone was seen only once. The chain employs TRBV9 and TRBJ2-1, with 7 nucleotides matching TRBD2. J was trimmed by 2 bases and V by 3 bases; bases with no gene match: 20. Per germline, CDR1 SGDLS and CDR2 YYNGEE. The CDR3 is 20 amino acids. Here the CDR3 reads CASSGTGLADDFGTYNEQFF. For the CDR3, the DNA is TGTGCCAGCAGCGGAACCGGCCTAGCGGACGACTTCGGGACCTACAATGAGCAGTTCTTC.

The chain links TRBV27 to TRBJ1-4; a weak D match, TRBD1 (5 bases). V dropped 5 bases and J dropped 3 bases, with 10 bases sitting between them. CDR3 length: 14 amino acids. The V gene's germline CDR1 is MNHEY and CDR2 SMNVEV (reference sequence). The CDR3 region is CASSNRDANEKLFF. In DNA form, the CDR3 reads TGTGCCAGCAGTAACCGGGACGCTAATGAAAAACTGTTTTTT.

The table lists this clone with a count of one. At the DNA level, this CDR3 is encoded by other sequences in the same sample as well. This sequence joins TRBV11-2 and TRBJ2-3; D might be TRBD2 (5 bases). Germline V gene lookup returns CDR1 SGHAT and CDR2 FQNNGV. The CDR3 covers 15 residues. V lost 1 base, J lost 4 bases, and 12 bases lay in between. CDR3 region: CASSLGGRGADTQYF. In DNA, the CDR3 is TGTGCCAGCAGCTTAGGTGGGAGAGGCGCAGATACGCAGTATTTT.

V is TRBV4-2 and J is TRBJ1-5; D unresolved. V lost 2 bases and J lost 2, with 13 bases in between. CDR3 length: 16 amino acids. CDR1 is LGHNA, CDR2 YNFKEQ, per germline. This chain's CDR3 is CASSQIQEWGNQPQHF. The DNA of the CDR3 is TGTGCCAGCAGCCAAATTCAGGAGTGGGGCAATCAGCCCCAGCATTTT.

This chain joins TRBV28 and TRBJ2-1; 11 bases line up with TRBD2. From germline, CDR1 is MDHEN and CDR2 SYDVKM. The CDR3 contains 15 residues. The junction had 8 bases not matched to a gene; V was cut back by 3 bases and J by 10 bases. The CDR3 coding sequence is TGTGCCAGCAGTTTTGTAACTAGCGGGGGCTGGGAGCAGTTCTTC. This sequence encodes CASSFVTSGGWEQFF.

The chain combines TRBV7-6 with TRBJ2-2; 12 nucleotides align to TRBD2. This CDR3 spans 19 amino acids. With 0 bases clipped from V and 2 bases from J, the junction kept 7 bases outside the gene matches. Germline lookup yields CDR1 SGHVS and CDR2 FNYEAQ. The CDR3 reads CASSLALGTSGLNTGELFF. The DNA of the CDR3 is TGTGCCAGCAGCTTAGCCCTCGGGACTAGCGGGCTCAACACCGGGGAGCTGTTTTTT.

The V and J genes are TRBV7-6 and TRBJ2-7; D is uncertain. V gave up 3 bases and J gave up 0 bases, with 9 bases separating them. The CDR3 consists of 14 residues. The germline V gene has CDR1 SGHVS and CDR2 FNYEAQ. DNA of the CDR3: TGTGCCAGCAGCTTGGACGGAGCCTCCTACGAGCAGTACTTC. Amino acid sequence: CASSLDGASYEQYF.

The chain couples TRBV7-9 to TRBJ2-2; 8 nucleotides match TRBD1. Germline CDR1 reads SEHNR; CDR2 reads FQNEAQ (reference sequence). The trim removed 5 bases at V and 3 bases at J, leaving 8 bases unmatched. The CDR3 runs 16 residues. DNA for the CDR3: TGTGCCAGCAGCCCCCGACAGGGGCAGGACACCGGGGAGCTGTTTTTT. Protein: CASSPRQGQDTGELFF.

Concerning this clone: Other nucleotide sequences in the sample specify the same CDR3. V gene TRBV9 combines with J gene TRBJ1-1; D is undetermined. There are 13 residues in the CDR3. The V gene lost 4 bases and the J gene lost 2 bases, with 9 bases spanning the gap. CDR1 is SGDLS, CDR2 YYNGEE, per germline. This CDR3 is CASSPSLNTEAFF. The CDR3 region has the DNA TGTGCCAGCAGCCCCAGCTTAAACACTGAAGCTTTCTTT.

This chain's CDR3 is CASRITTASNQPQHF. For the CDR3, the DNA is TGTGCCAGCAGGATAACGACAGCTAGCAATCAGCCCCAGCATTTT. The J gene is TRBJ1-5, the V gene TRBV27; tentatively, D is TRBD1 (5 bases). The CDR3 loop spans 15 amino acids. Germline CDR1 is MNHEY and CDR2 is SMNVEV (reference sequence). V shed 6 bases and J shed 0 bases, with 12 bases lying between them.

The chain has TRBV28 and TRBJ1-3; D remains unclear. CDR1 and CDR2 (germline): MDHEN, SYDVKM. The V gene lost 2 bases and the J gene lost 0 bases, with 14 bases spanning the gap. The length of the CDR3 is 17 residues. The CDR3 bases are TGTGCCAGCAGTTTAAGCAAGGACTGGAGCTCTGGAAACACCATATATTTT. Its translation is CASSLSKDWSSGNTIYF.

The V call is TRBV27, the J call TRBJ1-5; the D gene is possibly TRBD1 (5 bases). There are 19 residues in the CDR3. In germline, CDR1 is MNHEY, CDR2 SMNVEV (reference sequence). Trimming cost V 2 bases and J 1 base, with 21 bases left between them. The CDR3 reads CASSLLGAGYDGSNQPQHF. DNA of the CDR3: TGTGCCAGCAGTTTACTTGGGGCAGGGTACGATGGGAGCAATCAGCCCCAGCATTTT.

This clone was seen only once. J is TRBJ1-4 and V is TRBV27; D call uncertain. The CDR3 is 16 amino acids. Trimming left V 0 bases short and J 3 bases short, with 11 bases between. Germline CDR1 and CDR2: MNHEY and SMNVEV (reference sequence). The CDR3 bases are TGTGCCAGCAGTTTATCTTCAGGTCCCCCTAATGAAAAACTGTTTTTT. Encoded protein: CASSLSSGPPNEKLFF. The full variable domain, its missing parts supplied by reference TRBV27 and TRBJ1-4, is EAQVTQNPRYLITVTGKKLTVTCSQNMNHEYMSWYRQDPGLGLRQIYYSMNVEVTDKGDVPEGYKVSRKEKRNFPLILESPSPNQTSLYFCASSLSSGPPNEKLFFGSGTQLSVL.

The V gene is TRBV19, the J gene TRBJ2-3, with TRBD2 identical over 10 bases. V shed 5 bases, J shed 1 base, and the junction held 6 bases outside the gene matches. The length of the CDR3 is 16 residues. Germline CDR1 is LNHDA and CDR2 is SQIVND (reference sequence). The CDR3: CASSDPGTSGTDTQYF. The CDR3 region has the DNA TGTGCCAGTAGTGATCCCGGGACTAGCGGCACAGATACGCAGTATTTT.

The J gene is TRBJ2-3, the V gene TRBV29-1; possible D gene TRBD2, 5 bases. CDR1 and CDR2 from the germline V gene are SQVTM and ANQGSEA. This CDR3 is built from 12 residues. V was trimmed by 5 bases and J by 7 bases, leaving 13 bases between them. The CDR3 DNA reads TGCAGCGTTATCGCTAGCTTAAATACGCAGTATTTT. Protein product: CSVIASLNTQYF.

J is TRBJ1-5 and V is TRBV4-3, with D possibly matching TRBD1 (5 bases). Trimming left V 5 bases short and J 4 bases short, with 15 bases between. The CDR3 runs 15 residues. Germline V lookup: CDR1 LGHNA, CDR2 YSLEER. The CDR3 nucleotides read TGCGCCAGCAGCTTAGATCGGACATATAATCAGCCCCAGCATTTT. Its translation is CASSLDRTYNQPQHF.

In DNA form, the CDR3 reads TGTGCCAGCACCCCACAGAGAGGCAGGGACTCGTTTGAAGCTTTCTTT. Translated, it gives CASTPQRGRDSFEAFF. J is TRBJ1-1 and V is TRBV28; the D gene is possibly TRBD1 (5 bases). The CDR3 is 16 amino acids. V was pared by 7 bases and J by 7 bases, with 25 bases between. Germline-derived CDR1 and CDR2 are MDHEN and SYDVKM.

The chain carries TRBV10-3 and TRBJ2-3; 9 nucleotides match TRBD1. The CDR3 length is 13 residues. Germline V lookup: CDR1 ENHRY, CDR2 SYGVKD. The CDR3 nucleotides are TGTGCAATTGACAGGGGGGGCACAGATACGCAGTATTTT. Its translation is CAIDRGGTDTQYF.

The rearrangement joins TRBV5-1 to TRBJ2-1; maybe TRBD1 (6 bases). Germline CDR1 reads SGHRS; CDR2 reads YFSETQ. V dropped 0 bases and J dropped 5 bases, with 21 bases sitting between them. This CDR3 has 18 amino acids. CDR3 sequence: CASSLGAGARVKDNEQFF. CDR3 bases: TGCGCCAGCAGCTTGGGGGCAGGGGCCAGAGTCAAGGACAATGAGCAGTTCTTC.

On this clone itself: The sample holds other DNA sequences that translate to the same CDR3. The chain couples TRBV5-1 to TRBJ2-1, with 12 nucleotides matching TRBD2. The CDR3 loop spans 15 amino acids. Trimming removed 3 bases from V and 6 bases from J; junction bases left unmatched: 4. Germline V gene sequence: CDR1 SGHRS, CDR2 YFSETQ. The CDR3 DNA is TGCGCCAGCAGCTCAGGACTAGCGGGACGCAATGAGCAGTTCTTC. Encoded protein: CASSSGLAGRNEQFF.